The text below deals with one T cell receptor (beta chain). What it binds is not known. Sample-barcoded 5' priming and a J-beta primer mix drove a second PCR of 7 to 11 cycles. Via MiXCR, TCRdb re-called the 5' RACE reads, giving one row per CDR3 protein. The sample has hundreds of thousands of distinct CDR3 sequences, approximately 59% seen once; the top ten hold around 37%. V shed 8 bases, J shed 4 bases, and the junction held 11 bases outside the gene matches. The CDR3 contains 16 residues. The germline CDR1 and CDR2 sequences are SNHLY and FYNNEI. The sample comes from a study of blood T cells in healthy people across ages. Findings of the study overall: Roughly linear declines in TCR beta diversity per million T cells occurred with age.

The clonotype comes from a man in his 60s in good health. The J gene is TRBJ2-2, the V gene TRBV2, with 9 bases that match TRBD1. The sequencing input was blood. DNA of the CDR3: TGTGCCAGCCAGATTGACAGGGGGGAGCCCACCGGGGAGCTGTTTTTT. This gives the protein CASQIDRGEPTGELFF.